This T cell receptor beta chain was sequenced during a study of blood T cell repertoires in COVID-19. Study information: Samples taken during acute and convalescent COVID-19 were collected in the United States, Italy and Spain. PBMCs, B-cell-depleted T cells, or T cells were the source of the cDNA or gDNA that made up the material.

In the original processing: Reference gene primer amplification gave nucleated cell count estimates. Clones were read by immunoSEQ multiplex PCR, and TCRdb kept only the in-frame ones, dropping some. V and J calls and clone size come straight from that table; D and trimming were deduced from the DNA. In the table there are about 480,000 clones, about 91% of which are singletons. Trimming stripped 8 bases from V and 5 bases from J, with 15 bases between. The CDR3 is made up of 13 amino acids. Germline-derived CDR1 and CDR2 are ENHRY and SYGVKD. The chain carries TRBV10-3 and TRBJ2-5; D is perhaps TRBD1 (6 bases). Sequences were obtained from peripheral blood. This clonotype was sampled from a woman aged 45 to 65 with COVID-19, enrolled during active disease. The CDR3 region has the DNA TGTGCCATCGGACCCAGGGGCCGTGAGACCCAGTACTTC. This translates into CAIGPRGRETQYF.